This is a list of T cell receptor beta chains from one sample in a study of blood T cell repertoires in COVID-19. Sequenced by immunoSEQ multiplex PCR; TCRdb stores in-frame clones only, minus some. The sample gives around 100,000 clones, about nine tenths of which show up once; 17% is in the top ten. Sequenced: peripheral blood. Source of these receptors: a man aged 45 to 65 with acute or convalescent COVID-19. The CDR3 runs from the conserved cysteine through the conserved F or W. The order of the fields is CDR3 protein, CDR3 DNA, J gene, V gene, clone size, D gene. The D gene is left open where the match is weak. The size field is filled for only some rows; it gives once, few, many or a size class.

CDR3 protein: CASSLADSQSYGYTF
CDR3 DNA: TGTGCCAGCAGCTTGGCCGACAGTCAATCCTATGGCTACACCTTC
J gene: TRBJ1-2
V gene: TRBV5-4
clone size: .
D gene: .

CDR3 protein: CSVVPIGSYGGYTF
CDR3 DNA: TGCAGCGTTGTGCCAATCGGGAGTTACGGGGGCTACACCTTC
J gene: TRBJ1-2
V gene: TRBV29-1
clone size: .
D gene: .

CDR3 protein: CASGKTGDTEAFF
CDR3 DNA: TGTGCCAGCGGGAAGACAGGGGACACTGAAGCTTTCTTT
J gene: TRBJ1-1
V gene: TRBV9
clone size: .
D gene: TRBD1

CDR3 protein: CASSSPQKNTEAFF
CDR3 DNA: TGTGCCAGCAGCTCACCCCAGAAGAACACTGAAGCTTTCTTT
J gene: TRBJ1-1
V gene: TRBV7-9
clone size: .
D gene: .

CDR3 protein: CAWSLDRLNSPLHF
CDR3 DNA: TGTGCCTGGAGTCTAGACCGCCTTAATTCACCCCTCCACTTT
J gene: TRBJ1-6
V gene: TRBV30
clone size: few
D gene: .

CDR3 protein: CASSLGSQGDTIYF
CDR3 DNA: TGTGCCAGCAGCTTAGGATCCCAGGGGGACACCATATATTTT
J gene: TRBJ1-3
V gene: TRBV7-9
clone size: .
D gene: TRBD1

CDR3 protein: CASSITQVGETQYF
CDR3 DNA: TGTGCCAGTAGTATCACCCAGGTGGGAGAGACCCAGTACTTC
J gene: TRBJ2-5
V gene: TRBV19
clone size: .
D gene: .

CDR3 protein: CASSLDRTGAYEQYF
CDR3 DNA: TGTGCCAGCAGCTTGGATCGTACAGGCGCCTACGAGCAGTACTTC
J gene: TRBJ2-7
V gene: TRBV5-4
clone size: .
D gene: .

CDR3 protein: CASSFASGGMREQFF
CDR3 DNA: TGTGCCAGCAGCTTTGCTAGCGGGGGGATGCGTGAGCAGTTCTTC
J gene: TRBJ2-1
V gene: TRBV11-3
clone size: .
D gene: TRBD2

CDR3 protein: CASSLSPPGGANYGYTF
CDR3 DNA: TGTGCCAGCAGCTTAAGCCCGCCTGGAGGAGCTAACTATGGCTACACCTTC
J gene: TRBJ1-2
V gene: TRBV7-8
clone size: .
D gene: .

CDR3 protein: CASSLLGDGLYGYTF
CDR3 DNA: TGTGCCAGCAGTTTATTGGGAGACGGTCTCTATGGCTACACCTTC
J gene: TRBJ1-2
V gene: TRBV27
clone size: .
D gene: .

CDR3 protein: CASSLVRGASTEAFF
CDR3 DNA: TGTGCCAGCAGCTTAGTTCGGGGGGCTAGCACTGAAGCTTTCTTT
J gene: TRBJ1-1
V gene: TRBV7-8
clone size: .
D gene: .

CDR3 protein: CASTPRGGMNSPLHF
CDR3 DNA: TGTGCCAGTACCCCAAGGGGAGGGATGAATTCACCCCTCCACTTT
J gene: TRBJ1-6
V gene: TRBV19
clone size: .
D gene: .

CDR3 protein: CASSLDVNIEQFF
CDR3 DNA: TGTGCCAGCAGCTTAGATGTAAACATTGAGCAGTTCTTC
J gene: TRBJ2-1
V gene: TRBV7-2
clone size: .
D gene: .

CDR3 protein: CASSSSREKPYNEQFF
CDR3 DNA: TGTGCCAGTAGTTCCTCCCGGGAGAAACCTTACAATGAGCAGTTCTTC
J gene: TRBJ2-1
V gene: TRBV19
clone size: once
D gene: .

CDR3 protein: CASSLGEVRYGYTF
CDR3 DNA: TGTGCCAGCTCACTGGGGGAGGTGAGGTATGGCTACACCTTC
J gene: TRBJ1-2
V gene: TRBV18
clone size: .
D gene: .

CDR3 protein: CAIRQETGVNQPQHF
CDR3 DNA: TGTGCCATCAGACAGGAGACAGGGGTCAATCAGCCCCAGCATTTT
J gene: TRBJ1-5
V gene: TRBV10-3
clone size: .
D gene: TRBD1

CDR3 protein: CASSFGLEGNTQYF
CDR3 DNA: TGTGCCAGCAGCTTCGGACTAGAGGGAAATACGCAGTATTTT
J gene: TRBJ2-3
V gene: TRBV11-3
clone size: .
D gene: TRBD2

CDR3 protein: CASSPRTGDRTGELFF
CDR3 DNA: TGCGCCAGCAGCCCTCGGACAGGGGACCGCACCGGGGAGCTGTTTTTT
J gene: TRBJ2-2
V gene: TRBV4-3
clone size: .
D gene: TRBD1

CDR3 protein: CASSTLDTLANYGYTF
CDR3 DNA: TGTGCCAGCAGCACCTTGGACACGCTCGCTAACTATGGCTACACCTTC
J gene: TRBJ1-2
V gene: TRBV7-2
clone size: few
D gene: .

CDR3 protein: CASSLDHGAPNSPLHF
CDR3 DNA: TGTGCCAGCAGCTTAGATCATGGAGCTCCTAATTCACCCCTTCACTTT
J gene: TRBJ1-6
V gene: TRBV11-3
clone size: once
D gene: .

CDR3 protein: CASSPLAGGNTEAFF
CDR3 DNA: TGTGCCAGCAGTCCCTTAGCAGGGGGGAACACTGAAGCTTTCTTT
J gene: TRBJ1-1
V gene: TRBV6-5
clone size: once
D gene: TRBD1

CDR3 protein: CASSEVAGDWYEQYF
CDR3 DNA: TGTGCCAGCAGTGAAGTGGCAGGGGATTGGTACGAGCAGTACTTC
J gene: TRBJ2-7
V gene: TRBV6-1
clone size: .
D gene: .

CDR3 protein: CASSLLGSGGLGTDTQYF
CDR3 DNA: TGCGCCAGCAGCTTGTTGGGTAGCGGGGGCCTTGGCACAGATACGCAGTATTTT
J gene: TRBJ2-3
V gene: TRBV5-1
clone size: .
D gene: TRBD2

CDR3 protein: CASSPSGQLEKAFF
CDR3 DNA: TGTGCCAGCAGCCCCAGTGGCCAGTTGGAGAAAGCTTTCTTT
J gene: TRBJ1-1
V gene: TRBV9
clone size: once
D gene: .

CDR3 protein: CASSTEPGNTEAFF
CDR3 DNA: TGTGCCAGCTCAACGGAACCGGGGAACACTGAAGCTTTCTTT
J gene: TRBJ1-1
V gene: TRBV18
clone size: .
D gene: .

CDR3 protein: CASRGNRGLVEGYTF
CDR3 DNA: TGTGCCAGCAGGGGAAACAGGGGGCTGGTGGAAGGCTACACCTTC
J gene: TRBJ1-2
V gene: TRBV6-4
clone size: .
D gene: TRBD1

CDR3 protein: CASRGTDTIYF
CDR3 DNA: TGTGCCAGCCGTGGTACGGACACCATATATTTT
J gene: TRBJ1-3
V gene: TRBV3-1/TRBV3-2
clone size: .
D gene: .

CDR3 protein: CASSQDYRGRTGELFF
CDR3 DNA: TGCGCCAGCAGCCAAGATTACAGGGGGCGTACCGGGGAGCTGTTTTTT
J gene: TRBJ2-2
V gene: TRBV4-3
clone size: .
D gene: TRBD1

CDR3 protein: CASSGGYNEQFF
CDR3 DNA: TGTGCCAGTTCAGGGGGCTACAATGAGCAGTTCTTC
J gene: TRBJ2-1
V gene: TRBV19
clone size: once
D gene: TRBD1

CDR3 protein: CASSRQNTEAFF
CDR3 DNA: TGTGCCAGTAGTAGGCAGAACACTGAAGCTTTCTTT
J gene: TRBJ1-1
V gene: TRBV19
clone size: .
D gene: .